This TCR beta chain came from a study of cytomegalovirus exposure and HLA in healthy donors. General study results and limits: Relative to the roughly 690-donor mean, N-insertions were reportedly fewer in an Asian-associated ancestry cluster in a later analysis.

A word on this clone: Its target is not known.

This CDR3 region has 14 residues. From germline, CDR1 is SGHDT and CDR2 YYEEEE. The ends were cut back, 5 bases at V and 4 bases at J, with 13 bases in the middle. A multiplex PCR was run with 60 Vbeta primers and 13 Jbeta primers. Sequencing used immunoSEQ multiplex PCR; TCRdb keeps in-frame clones, though not all of them. The repertoire holds about 120,000 clones, with around 74% as singletons. Sample: PBMCs. This sequence joins TRBV5-6 and TRBJ1-5; possible D gene TRBD1, 5 bases. The sequence came from a man aged 55 to 70 in good health and CMV-seropositive. Here the CDR3 reads CASSWRAGNQPQHF. The CDR3 DNA reads as TGTGCCAGCAGTTGGAGGGCAGGGAATCAGCCCCAGCATTTT.